The TCR beta chain described here comes from a study of T cells in Graves' hyperthyroidism and ophthalmopathy. The study's findings and limits: Most thyroid clonotypes that were expanded above 0.001 also turned up in blood.

CDR1 LNHNV and CDR2 YYDKDF come from the germline V gene (reference sequence). This CDR3 spans 15 amino acids. V lost 3 bases and J 4 bases, leaving 15 bases between the germline ends. Comment on this clonotype: Its specificity is not known.

Amplification of TCR beta CDR3 regions was performed using RNA transcripts as template. Using the HTBI primer set, a first-round RT-PCR was run on the TCR CDR3. Using its own MiXCR run on the multiplex PCR reads, TCRdb lists one record per CDR3 protein. This sample has around 600,000 distinct CDR3 sequences, with just under 45% found just once. The TCR was taken from an adult man with Graves' disease, either hyperthyroidism or ophthalmopathy (not recorded which). The gene calls are TRBV15 and TRBJ1-1; D might be TRBD1 (5 bases). Material: peripheral blood or thyroid tissue (not recorded which). The CDR3 loop reads CATSRTAGSSTEAFF. For the CDR3, the DNA is TGTGCCACCAGCAGGACAGCGGGGTCGAGCACTGAAGCTTTCTTT.